Shown below are 20 T cell receptor beta chains from a single sample sequenced in a study of Ad26.COV2.S vaccination and SARS-CoV-2 variants listed by TCRdb under 2021. The meaning of the sample's treatment or condition label: roughly 18 received Ad26.COV2.S at low or high dose, single or two shots; roughly 5 received placebo; per-sample allocation not given. For vaccine and placebo recipients, the sequenced repertoires came from samples collected on day 63 after the first injection. The library was generated by the immunoSEQ multiplex PCR assay. TCRdb holds this immuneACCESS table with in-frame rearrangements only. Some clones are missing; in checked studies, unresolved V genes explain under half, and the rest has no known cause. The sample data list about 680,000 clones, and about 89% of these were observed just once. Around 1.5% of the sample comes from the top ten. The sequences come from peripheral blood, collected in a trial of Ad26.COV2.S vaccine versus placebo. The receptor set was obtained from a person between 18 and 65 years old who received the Ad26.COV2.S COVID-19 vaccine or a placebo.

The V gene is TRBV5-8, the J gene TRBJ1-1; unclear D gene. Trimming shortened V by 0 bases and J by 1 base, and 7 bases separated the two germline ends. Germline V gene data show CDR1 as SGHTS and CDR2 as YDEGEE. This CDR3 region has 14 residues. CDR3 region: CASSLGVRNTEAFF. The CDR3 DNA reads TGTGCCAGCAGCTTGGGGGTACGGAACACTGAAGCTTTCTTT.

This clone was found a few times. The chain joins TRBV18 to TRBJ1-5; TRBD1 agrees at 7 bases. The J segment lost 2 bases and the V segment lost 6 bases, leaving 1 base of the junction unmatched. This CDR3 has 13 amino acids. Germline CDR1 is KGHSH and CDR2 is LQKENI. CDR3 in amino acids: CASSGTGNQPQHF. Written as DNA, the CDR3 is TGTGCCAGCTCGGGGACAGGCAATCAGCCCCAGCATTTT.

The chain employs TRBV18 and TRBJ2-7, with D uncertain. V gave up 3 bases and J gave up 2 bases, with 11 bases separating them. CDR3 length: 14 residues. Germline V gene lookup returns CDR1 KGHSH and CDR2 LQKENI. The CDR3 is CASSPPHTPYEQYF. The CDR3 region has the DNA TGTGCCAGCTCACCGCCCCACACCCCCTACGAGCAGTACTTC.

The chain couples TRBV30 to TRBJ2-7; D perhaps matches TRBD1 (6 bases). The CDR3 is 15 residues long. V lost 1 base and J lost 6, with 19 bases in between. Germline V gene data show CDR1 as GTSNPN and CDR2 as SVGIG (reference sequence). The CDR3 coding sequence is TGTGCCTGGAGTGGAAGGGGTGGTCAGGGGATCGAGCAGTACTTC. Residues: CAWSGRGGQGIEQYF.

This rearrangement joins TRBV13 to TRBJ1-1; possibly TRBD1 for D (6 bases). Trimming removed 4 bases from V and 5 bases from J, with 14 bases in between. CDR1 is PRHDT, CDR2 FYEKMQ, per germline (reference sequence). This CDR3 is built from 14 residues. As DNA, the CDR3 is TGTGCCAGCAGCTCACAGGGCGTTGGGACTGAAGCTTTCTTT. Protein product: CASSSQGVGTEAFF.

V is TRBV21-1 and J is TRBJ1-1. TRBV21-1 is listed as a pseudogene. CDR3 length: 16 amino acids. In DNA form, the CDR3 reads TGTGCCAGCAGCCGTACGGCGGACGGTCGGAACACTGAAGCTTTCTTT. This sequence encodes CASSRTADGRNTEAFF.

The chain recombines TRBV30 with TRBJ2-1, with TRBD2 matching 11 bases. The CDR3 extends over 18 amino acids. Germline lookup yields CDR1 GTSNPN and CDR2 SVGIG (reference sequence). V was clipped by 2 bases and J by 3 bases; unmatched bases: 12. The DNA for the CDR3 is TGTGCCTGGAGTCGATCCGCTAGCGGGAGGACTGGCTACAATGAGCAGTTCTTC. This gives the protein CAWSRSASGRTGYNEQFF.

This chain joins TRBV7-8 and TRBJ2-7; 11 nucleotides agree with TRBD2. The V gene end was trimmed by 1 base and the J gene end by 3 bases; junction bases not matched to a gene: 5. The CDR3 loop spans 16 amino acids. Per the germline V gene, CDR1 is SGHVS and CDR2 is FQNEAQ. The CDR3 DNA reads TGTGCCAGCAGCTTAGAGGTACTAGCGGGAGTCTACGAGCAGTACTTC. As protein: CASSLEVLAGVYEQYF.

This clone was observed once. The CDR3 DNA sequence: TGTGCCAGCAGCTTAGGGGTTCAGGGCTACGAGCAGTACTTC. Translating it yields CASSLGVQGYEQYF. This chain uses TRBV11-2 with TRBJ2-7, with D tentatively TRBD1 (5 bases). The CDR3 loop spans 14 amino acids. V was pared by 1 base and J by 3 bases, with 10 bases between. The germline V gene has CDR1 SGHAT and CDR2 FQNNGV.

V and J are TRBV5-4 and TRBJ1-4; TRBD1 might be the D (6 bases). V was pared by 3 bases and J by 3 bases, with 9 bases between. This CDR3 region has 14 residues. Looked up from germline, CDR1 is SGHNT and CDR2 is YYREEE (reference sequence). The CDR3 loop is CASSSRGANEKLFF. The CDR3 nucleotides are TGTGCCAGCAGCTCCAGGGGTGCTAATGAAAAACTGTTTTTT.

This chain uses TRBV27 with TRBJ1-1; TRBD1 might be the D (5 bases). V shed 5 bases and J shed 6 bases, with 13 bases lying between them. Germline CDR1 is MNHEY and CDR2 is SMNVEV (reference sequence). CDR3 length: 13 residues. CDR3 region: CASSRVWGAEAFF. The CDR3 DNA reads as TGTGCCAGCAGTCGCGTTTGGGGCGCTGAAGCTTTCTTT.

The chain employs TRBV14 and TRBJ2-2; 7 bases align to TRBD1. There are 16 residues in the CDR3. Germline CDR1 reads SGHDN; CDR2 reads FVKESK. V gave up 1 base and J gave up 1 base; unmatched junction bases: 3. The DNA for the CDR3 is TGTGCCAGCAGCCAAGTTCGGACAGGGAACACCGGGGAGCTGTTTTTT. Translating it yields CASSQVRTGNTGELFF.

Remarks on this clone: At the DNA level, this CDR3 is encoded by other sequences in the same sample as well. The chain's CDR3 is CASSQDLSNQPQHF. The CDR3, as DNA: TGTGCCAGCAGCCAAGATCTTAGCAATCAGCCCCAGCATTTT. The J gene is TRBJ1-5, the V gene TRBV3-1 (or the pseudogene TRBV3-2); D is unclear. This CDR3 comprises 14 residues. Per germline, CDR1 LGHDT and CDR2 YNNKEL (reference sequence). Trimming took off 0 bases at V and 0 bases at J, with 3 bases between the two ends.

This rearrangement joins TRBV20-1 to TRBJ2-7; D might be TRBD1 or TRBD2, each matching 5 bases. The CDR3 is 14 residues long. Trimming cost V 3 bases and J 0 bases, with 12 bases left between them. From germline, CDR1 is DFQATT and CDR2 SNEGSKA (reference sequence). The CDR3 DNA reads as TGCAGTGCTAGTGCCGGGACCGTCTCCTACGAGCAGTACTTC. Its protein product is CSASAGTVSYEQYF.

This chain links TRBV15 with TRBJ2-7, with a tentative D call TRBD2 (6 bases). The CDR3 spans 14 residues. V was shortened by 0 bases and J by 4 bases, with 10 bases between the two germline ends. Germline CDR1 is LNHNV and CDR2 is YYDKDF (reference sequence). The CDR3, as DNA: TGTGCCACCAGCAGAGATTTTGGGGGGTACGAGCAGTACTTC. It yields the protein CATSRDFGGYEQYF.

The chain joins TRBV27 to TRBJ2-2; TRBD1 might be the D (6 bases). This CDR3 region has 13 residues. V was shortened by 7 bases and J by 1 base, with 7 bases between the two germline ends. Germline CDR1 MNHEY, CDR2 SMNVEV (reference sequence). CDR3 sequence: CASTGQNTGELFF. The CDR3 bases are TGTGCCAGCACGGGACAGAACACCGGGGAGCTGTTTTTT.

The chain recombines TRBV3-1 (or the pseudogene TRBV3-2) with TRBJ2-7; D uncertain. The CDR3 totals 15 residues. Trimming took off 0 bases at V and 2 bases at J, with 11 bases between the two ends. Looked up from germline, CDR1 is LGHDT and CDR2 is YNNKEL (reference sequence). The CDR3 DNA follows: TGTGCCAGCAGCCAAGACAGAGCAAGGACCTACGAGCAGTACTTC. It codes for CASSQDRARTYEQYF.

CDR3 loop: CAWGRTNSGYTF. The CDR3 nucleotides read TGTGCCTGGGGCCGGACAAATTCGGGCTACACCTTC. The chain is built from TRBV30 and TRBJ1-2; D perhaps matches TRBD1 (5 bases). Germline V gives CDR1 GTSNPN, CDR2 SVGIG (reference sequence). V was trimmed by 5 bases and J by 8 bases, leaving 15 bases between them. The CDR3 consists of 12 residues.

The chain links TRBV5-1 to TRBJ2-3, with 12 bases matching TRBD2. Trimming took 2 bases from V and 4 from J; bases not matched to a gene: 8. The CDR3 consists of 17 residues. Per the germline V gene, CDR1 is SGHRS and CDR2 is YFSETQ. CDR3 sequence (DNA): TGCGCCAGCAGCTTATTGCCGACTAGCGGGAGCGCAGATACGCAGTATTTT. Amino acid sequence: CASSLLPTSGSADTQYF.

The rearrangement links TRBV7-2 to TRBJ2-1; D is perhaps TRBD1 or TRBD2 (5 bases each). Trimming took 5 bases from V and 9 from J, leaving 17 bases between them. The CDR3 is 14 residues long. CDR1 is SGHTA, CDR2 FQGNSA, per germline. CDR3 nucleotides: TGTGCCAGCAGCCCCCTAATCCCGAGGGGTGAGCAGTTCTTC. Its translation is CASSPLIPRGEQFF.